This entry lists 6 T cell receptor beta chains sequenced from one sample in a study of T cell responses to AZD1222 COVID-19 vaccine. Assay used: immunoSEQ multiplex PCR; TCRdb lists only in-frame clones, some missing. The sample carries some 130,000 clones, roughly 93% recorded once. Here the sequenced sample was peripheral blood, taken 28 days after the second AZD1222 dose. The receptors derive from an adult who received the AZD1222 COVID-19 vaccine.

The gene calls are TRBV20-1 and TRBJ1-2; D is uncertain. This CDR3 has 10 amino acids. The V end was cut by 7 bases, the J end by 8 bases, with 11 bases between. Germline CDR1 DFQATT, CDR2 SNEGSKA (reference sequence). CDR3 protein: CSGTEEGYTF. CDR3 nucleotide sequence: TGCAGTGGGACCGAGGAGGGCTACACCTTC.

The CDR3 region is CASSSLPGQGWATNEKLFF. The CDR3 coding sequence is TGCGCCAGCAGCTCACTCCCCGGACAGGGATGGGCAACTAATGAAAAACTGTTTTTT. The rearrangement uses TRBV5-1 and TRBJ1-4; 8 positions agree with TRBD1. V lost 3 bases to trimming and J lost 0 bases; unmatched junction nucleotides: 13. CDR1 and CDR2 (germline): SGHRS, YFSETQ. This CDR3 spans 19 amino acids.

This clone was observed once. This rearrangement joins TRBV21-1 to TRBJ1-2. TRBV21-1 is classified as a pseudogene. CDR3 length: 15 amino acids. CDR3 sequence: CASSKGERQNYGYTF. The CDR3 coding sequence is TGTGCCAGCAGCAAAGGTGAAAGGCAGAACTATGGCTACACCTTC.

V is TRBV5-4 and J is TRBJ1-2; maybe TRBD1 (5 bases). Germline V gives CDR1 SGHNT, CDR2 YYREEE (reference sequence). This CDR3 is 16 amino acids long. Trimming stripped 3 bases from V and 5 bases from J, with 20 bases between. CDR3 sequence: CASSSLLQDNRYGYTF. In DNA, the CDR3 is TGTGCCAGCAGCTCTCTTTTACAGGACAACCGATATGGCTACACCTTC.

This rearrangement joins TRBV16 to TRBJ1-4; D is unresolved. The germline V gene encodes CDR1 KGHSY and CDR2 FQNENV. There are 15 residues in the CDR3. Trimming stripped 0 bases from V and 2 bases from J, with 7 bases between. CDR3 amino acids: CASSQSSGTNEKLFF. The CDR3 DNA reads TGTGCCAGCAGCCAATCTTCGGGGACTAATGAAAAACTGTTTTTT.

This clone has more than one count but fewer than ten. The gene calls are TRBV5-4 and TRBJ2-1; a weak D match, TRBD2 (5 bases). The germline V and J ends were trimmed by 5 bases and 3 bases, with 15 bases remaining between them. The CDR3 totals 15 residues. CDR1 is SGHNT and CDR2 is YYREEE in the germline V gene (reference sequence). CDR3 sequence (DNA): TGTGCCAGCAGTCGCGGCGGACGGGACTACAATGAGCAGTTCTTC. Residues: CASSRGGRDYNEQFF.